Listed below are T cell receptor gamma chains from one sample, sequenced in a study of gamma-delta chains in newborns, infants, children. TCRdb reanalyzed the reads using CATT. The sample has 510 or so gamma-chain clones, around 3% seen once; the top ten hold approximately 40%. Material for sequencing was blood. These receptors came from a child who was a newborn, infant or young child, either healthy, febrile or measles-vaccinated (not recorded which). CDR3s include the opening cysteine and the closing phenylalanine or tryptophan. Size is stated for part of the rows, as once, few or many counts, or as a class when the clone is expanded.

V gene	J gene	CDR3 length	clone size	CDR3 protein
TRGV5	TRGJ1/TRGJ2	13	few	CATWTMRYYKKLF
TRGV3	TRGJ1/TRGJ2	11	large	CATWDRLGKLF
TRGV5	TRGJ1/TRGJ2	12	.	CATWDRRYKKLF
TRGV9	TRGJP	15	hyperexpanded	CALWEGELGKKIKVF
TRGV3	TRGJP2	18	medium-sized	CATWDRPYKYSSDWIKTF
TRGV9	TRGJP	16	hyperexpanded	CALWEAQELGKKIKVF
TRGV9	TRGJ1/TRGJ2	13	large	CALWEVYYYKKLF
TRGV2	TRGJ1/TRGJ2	12	large	CATWDGRVEKLF
TRGV9	TRGJ1/TRGJ2	14	few	CALREVQGDYMKLF
TRGV3	TRGJ1/TRGJ2	14	large	CATWDRLWYYKKLF
TRGV5	TRGJP1	15	medium-sized	CATWDRHTTGWFKIF
TRGV3	TRGJ1/TRGJ2	11	large	CATWDRQGKLF
TRGV9	TRGJP1	13	hyperexpanded	CALWEVTGWFKIF
TRGV9	TRGJP	14	large	CALWQELGKKIKVF
TRGV9	TRGJP	16	large	CALWEAWELGKKIKVF
TRGV9	TRGJP	16	large	CALWEVGELGKKIKVF
TRGV9	TRGJP1	12	hyperexpanded	CALWATGWFKIF
TRGV5	TRGJ1/TRGJ2	13	large	CATWDRQIYKKLF
TRGV9	TRGJP2	17	large	CALWEVQSPSSDWIKTF
TRGV4	TRGJ1/TRGJ2	14	large	CATWDGPNYYKKLF
TRGV3	TRGJ1/TRGJ2	14	large	CATWDGTNYYKKLF
TRGV9	TRGJP	16	large	CALWETKELGKKIKVF
TRGV9	TRGJP	16	.	CALWVVWELGKKIKVF
TRGV5	TRGJ1/TRGJ2	13	large	CATWDRQAYKKLF
TRGV9	TRGJP	16	large	CALWEVRELGKKIKVF
TRGV3	TRGJ1/TRGJ2	14	large	CATWDRSNYYKKLF
TRGV4	TRGJ1/TRGJ2	16	hyperexpanded	CATWDGLGKFCYKKLF
TRGV5	TRGJ1/TRGJ2	13	large	CATWDGFYYKKLF
TRGV4	TRGJ1/TRGJ2	13	medium-sized	CATWDPIYYKKLF
TRGV5	TRGJ1/TRGJ2	13	large	CATWDPNYYKKLF
TRGV2	TRGJ1/TRGJ2	11	large	CATWDGPKKLF
TRGV9	TRGJ1/TRGJ2	13	hyperexpanded	CALWEVKSYKKLF
TRGV9	TRGJP	16	large	CALWEHQELGKKIKVF
TRGV2	TRGJ1/TRGJ2	14	medium-sized	CATWDGQPYYKKLF
TRGV9	TRGJP	16	large	CALWEAQELGKKIKVF
TRGV9	TRGJP	16	large	CALWEFQELGKKIKVF
TRGV2	TRGJ1/TRGJ2	13	large	CATWDRFYYKKLF
TRGV9	TRGJP1	15	large	CALWEVQATGWFKIF
TRGV9	TRGJP	16	large	CALWEQQELGKKIKVF
TRGV9	TRGJP	16	large	CALWEVRELGKKIKVF